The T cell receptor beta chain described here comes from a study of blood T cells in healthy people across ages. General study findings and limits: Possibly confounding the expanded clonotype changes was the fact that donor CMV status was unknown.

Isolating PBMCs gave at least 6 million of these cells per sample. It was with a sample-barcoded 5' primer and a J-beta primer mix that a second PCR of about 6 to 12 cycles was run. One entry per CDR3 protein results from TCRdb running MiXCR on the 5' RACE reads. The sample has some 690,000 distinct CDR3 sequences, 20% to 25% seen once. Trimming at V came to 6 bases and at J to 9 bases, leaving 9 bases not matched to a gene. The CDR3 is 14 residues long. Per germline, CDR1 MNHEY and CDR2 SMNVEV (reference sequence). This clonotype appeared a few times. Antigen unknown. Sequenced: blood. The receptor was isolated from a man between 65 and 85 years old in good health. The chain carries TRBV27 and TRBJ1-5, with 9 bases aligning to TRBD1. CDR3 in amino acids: CASRPGQGDWPQHF. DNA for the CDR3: TGTGCCAGCAGGCCGGGACAGGGTGATTGGCCCCAGCATTTT.